Following are 29 T cell receptor beta chains from one sample sequenced in a study of blood T cell repertoires in COVID-19. Libraries were prepared by immunoSEQ multiplex PCR; TCRdb keeps only in-frame clonotypes and omits some of them. The sample yields some 320,000 clones, approximately 90% seen once. Sequencing input: peripheral blood. The receptor source for this set is a woman under 40 who had recovered from COVID-19.

This chain links TRBV7-6 with TRBJ2-3, with 9 bases matching TRBD2. The CDR3 spans 15 residues. CDR1 is SGHVS, CDR2 FNYEAQ, per germline. V dropped 5 bases and J dropped 5; count of bases not matched to a gene: 8. CDR3 nucleotide sequence: TGTGCCAGCAGCGCGGCGCGCGGGGGGGGAGATACGCAGTATTTT. This gives the protein CASSAARGGGDTQYF.

This rearrangement joins TRBV5-1 to TRBJ2-5, with 14 bases that match TRBD2. Losses at the gene ends were 4 bases for V and 4 bases for J; bases not matched to a gene: 6. This CDR3 contains 16 residues. Per the germline V gene, CDR1 is SGHRS and CDR2 is YFSETQ. The chain's CDR3 is CASSTGTSGGGETQYF. DNA for the CDR3: TGCGCCAGCAGCACCGGGACTAGCGGGGGAGGAGAGACCCAGTACTTC.

The chain is built from TRBV3-1 (or the pseudogene TRBV3-2) and TRBJ1-5; the match to TRBD1 covers 9 bases. Germline assignment: CDR1 LGHDT and CDR2 YNNKEL (reference sequence). The CDR3 contains 14 residues. Unmatched junction bases numbered 4, after V lost 4 bases and J lost 6 bases. The CDR3 DNA reads as TGTGCCAGCAGCCGGACAGGGGATGGTCAGCCCCAGCATTTT. Encoded protein: CASSRTGDGQPQHF.

The V and J genes are TRBV4-1 and TRBJ1-1; D call uncertain. The CDR3 has 13 residues. Germline CDR1 MGHRA, CDR2 YSYEKL. V was clipped by 4 bases and J by 5 bases, with 11 bases between them. The CDR3 protein is CASSLEGGTEAFF. The CDR3 DNA reads as TGCGCCAGCAGCCTTGAGGGAGGGACTGAAGCTTTCTTT.

CDR3 in DNA: TGTGCCAGCAGCTTAAGAAGGGACAGTGAAGCTTTCTTT. Its protein is CASSLRRDSEAFF. The V call is TRBV5-5, the J call TRBJ1-1, with 7 bases fitting TRBD1. The junction had 5 bases not matched to a gene; V was cut back by 2 bases and J by 7 bases. Germline CDR1 SGHKS, CDR2 YYEKEE (reference sequence). The CDR3 spans 13 residues.

V and J are TRBV19 and TRBJ1-1, with a possible D match to TRBD1 (6 bases). With 7 bases removed from V and 5 bases from J, the gap between germline ends came to 8 bases. The germline gives CDR1 LNHDA, CDR2 SQIVND (reference sequence). The CDR3 sequence is 11 residues long. CDR3 DNA: TGTGCCAGTAACAGGGAAACTGAAGCTTTCTTT. Protein sequence: CASNRETEAFF.

The chain uses TRBV2 and TRBJ2-5; a possible D gene is TRBD1 (6 bases). The germline V gene has CDR1 SNHLY and CDR2 FYNNEI. The V end lost 5 bases, the J end lost 1 base, and 8 bases lay between the germline ends. The CDR3 has 13 amino acids. CDR3 in DNA: TGTGCCAGCAGTCAGGGGATCCAAGAGACCCAGTACTTC. It yields the protein CASSQGIQETQYF.

V and J are TRBV30 and TRBJ1-3, with unresolved D. The CDR3 contains 13 residues. CDR1 GTSNPN and CDR2 SVGIG come from the germline V gene (reference sequence). Trimming shortened V by 0 bases and J by 0 bases, and 3 bases separated the two germline ends. In DNA form, the CDR3 reads TGTGCCTGGAGTGTACTCTCTGGAAACACCATATATTTT. Protein product: CAWSVLSGNTIYF.

This chain connects TRBV10-3 to TRBJ1-3; D is perhaps TRBD1 (6 bases). Deletions cut 4 bases from V and 0 bases from J, with 10 bases between. CDR3 length: 15 amino acids. Germline CDR1 ENHRY, CDR2 SYGVKD. The CDR3: CAISGTANSGNTIYF. The CDR3 region has the DNA TGTGCCATCAGTGGGACAGCGAACTCTGGAAACACCATATATTTT.

The sample holds one count of this clone. The rearrangement links TRBV5-1 to TRBJ2-5, with a weak D call TRBD2 (7 bases). The germline V and J ends were trimmed by 2 bases and 6 bases, with 17 bases remaining between them. The CDR3 loop spans 15 amino acids. Germline assignment: CDR1 SGHRS and CDR2 YFSETQ. The CDR3 loop reads CASSFGGALEKTQYF. The CDR3 DNA sequence: TGCGCCAGCAGCTTTGGGGGGGCCTTGGAAAAGACCCAGTACTTC.

CDR3 region: CASSLAHDTQYF. CDR3 DNA sequence: TGTGCCAGCAGCTTAGCCCATGATACGCAGTATTTT. The rearrangement joins TRBV7-9 to TRBJ2-3; no definite D call. CDR1 and CDR2 from the germline V gene are SEHNR and FQNEAQ (reference sequence). V dropped 0 bases and J dropped 6 bases, with 4 bases sitting between them. The CDR3 has 12 residues.

This clone came up once. The rearrangement links TRBV3-1 (or the pseudogene TRBV3-2) to TRBJ1-6, with 8 bases that match TRBD1. The CDR3 sequence is 15 residues long. With V trimmed by 2 bases and J by 10 bases, 7 bases remained unmatched. Germline V gene lookup returns CDR1 LGHDT and CDR2 YNNKEL (reference sequence). As DNA, the CDR3 is TGTGCCAGCAGCCAATTTCAGGGGGCGGGATCACCCCTCCACTTT. Protein: CASSQFQGAGSPLHF.

The J gene is TRBJ2-1, the V gene TRBV11-2, with D unresolved. CDR3 length: 16 amino acids. V gave up 2 bases and J gave up 0 bases, with 11 bases separating them. Germline assignment: CDR1 SGHAT and CDR2 FQNNGV. CDR3 sequence: CASSLRGSGSYNEQFF. The CDR3 DNA is TGTGCCAGCAGCTTAAGAGGTTCTGGCTCCTACAATGAGCAGTTCTTC.

This chain connects TRBV2 to TRBJ1-2; no clear D. This CDR3 has 14 amino acids. Trimming left V 6 bases short and J 3 bases short, with 14 bases between. The germline V gene encodes CDR1 SNHLY and CDR2 FYNNEI. CDR3 amino acids: CASRAVLRDYGYTF. DNA of the CDR3: TGTGCCAGCAGGGCAGTGTTGAGGGACTATGGCTACACCTTC.

V is TRBV7-6 and J is TRBJ2-7; 9 bases agree with TRBD1. This CDR3 has 15 residues. The V gene's germline CDR1 is SGHVS and CDR2 FNYEAQ. The ends lost 1 base at V and 6 bases at J; junction bases unmatched: 7. The CDR3, as DNA: TGTGCCAGCAGCTTAGACCCGGGACAGGGTAGCGAGCAGTACTTC. Translated, it gives CASSLDPGQGSEQYF.

This clone was seen more than once but under ten times. CDR3 nucleotides: TGTGCCAGCAGCCCCACTCCGGGACAGAGATGGGTCGGCCCCGGGGAGCTGTTTTTT. It translates to CASSPTPGQRWVGPGELFF. The chain combines TRBV9 with TRBJ2-2; TRBD1 matches 7 bases. V lost 4 bases to trimming and J lost 6 bases; unmatched junction nucleotides: 21. This CDR3 comprises 19 residues. Per germline, CDR1 SGDLS and CDR2 YYNGEE.

The J gene is TRBJ1-4, the V gene TRBV7-2, with 7 bases lining up with TRBD1. The CDR3 covers 15 residues. Germline CDR1 is SGHTA and CDR2 is FQGNSA. Losses at the gene ends were 1 base for V and 4 bases for J; bases not matched to a gene: 3. The CDR3 nucleotides are TGTGCCAGCAGCTTAGGACAGGGCGTTAATGAAAAACTGTTTTTT. Encoded protein: CASSLGQGVNEKLFF. Full variable domain (outside the CDR3, taken from reference TRBV7-2 and TRBJ1-4): GAGVSQSPSNKVTEKGKDVELRCDPISGHTALYWYRQSLGQGLEFLIYFQGNSAPDKSGLPSDRFSAERTGGSVSTLTIQRTQQEDSAVYLCASSLGQGVNEKLFFGSGTQLSVL.

For this clone: At the DNA level, this CDR3 is encoded by other sequences in the same sample as well. The V call is TRBV12-3 or TRBV12-4, the J call TRBJ2-3; D not resolved. The CDR3 consists of 12 residues. Trimming left V 6 bases short and J 0 bases short, with 4 bases between. CDR3 in DNA: TGTGCCAGCAGCCTTAGCACAGATACGCAGTATTTT. This codes for CASSLSTDTQYF.

The rearrangement links TRBV7-3 to TRBJ2-2; 9 bases align to TRBD1. The CDR3 runs to 14 residues. Germline V gives CDR1 SGHTA, CDR2 FQGTGA. V lost 5 bases to trimming and J lost 7 bases; unmatched junction nucleotides: 5. The CDR3 here is CASSPGTGYGELFF. The CDR3 DNA sequence: TGTGCCAGCAGCCCCGGGACAGGGTACGGGGAGCTGTTTTTT.

Worth noting for this clone: The same CDR3 arises from other DNA sequences in this sample as well. The V and J genes are TRBV9 and TRBJ2-3; 11 nucleotides agree with TRBD2. This CDR3 is built from 17 residues. The junction had 7 bases not matched to a gene; V was cut back by 4 bases and J by 0 bases. Germline assignment: CDR1 SGDLS and CDR2 YYNGEE. CDR3 in DNA: TGTGCCAGCAGCCCCGGGCTAGCGGGGGGTAGCACAGATACGCAGTATTTT. Translated, it gives CASSPGLAGGSTDTQYF.

CDR3 residues: CAWSVTGWDTEAFF. The CDR3 region has the DNA TGTGCCTGGAGTGTGACAGGGTGGGACACTGAAGCTTTCTTT. This rearrangement joins TRBV30 to TRBJ1-1; 7 nucleotides line up with TRBD1. The CDR3 sequence is 14 residues long. Germline assignment: CDR1 GTSNPN and CDR2 SVGIG (reference sequence). J was trimmed by 3 bases and V by 0 bases; bases with no gene match: 4.

V and J are TRBV7-6 and TRBJ2-3; TRBD2 matches at 14 bases. V lost 5 bases, J lost 3 bases, and 4 bases stayed unmatched. Germline V lookup: CDR1 SGHVS, CDR2 FNYEAQ. CDR3 size: 16 residues. The CDR3 is CASSQRTSGGTDTQYF. The DNA for the CDR3 is TGTGCCAGCAGCCAACGGACTAGCGGGGGGACAGATACGCAGTATTTT.

This chain links TRBV19 with TRBJ1-6, with D perhaps TRBD1 (5 bases). The CDR3 consists of 15 residues. Germline V gene lookup returns CDR1 LNHDA and CDR2 SQIVND (reference sequence). Trimming cost V 10 bases and J 7 bases, with 20 bases left between them. DNA for the CDR3: TGTGCCACCCGACGGGGGGGGTTTTCAAATTCACCCCTCCACTTT. This encodes CATRRGGFSNSPLHF.

This clone was seen only a few times. The rearrangement joins TRBV28 to TRBJ2-7; D perhaps matches TRBD2 (6 bases). The V gene's germline CDR1 is MDHEN and CDR2 SYDVKM. Between the trimmed V and J ends, which lost 5 bases and 4 bases, there was a span of 18 bases. CDR3 size: 15 residues. DNA for the CDR3: TGTGCCAGCAGTCCCATCGGGGGACGCCCTTACGAGCAGTACTTC. As protein: CASSPIGGRPYEQYF.

The rearrangement joins TRBV7-9 to TRBJ1-1; 8 bases are a match to TRBD1. Trimming removed 5 bases from V and 6 bases from J; junction bases left unmatched: 2. Per germline, CDR1 SEHNR and CDR2 FQNEAQ (reference sequence). The CDR3 runs 12 residues. CDR3 loop: CASSGQGPEAFF. CDR3 coding DNA: TGTGCCAGCAGCGGACAGGGACCTGAAGCTTTCTTT.

The CDR3 coding sequence is TGTGCCAGCAGTGAAATGGACAGCTCCTACGAGCAGTACTTC. Its translation: CASSEMDSSYEQYF. This chain uses TRBV25-1 with TRBJ2-7; perhaps TRBD1 as D (6 bases). Per the germline V gene, CDR1 is MGHDK and CDR2 is SYGVNS. V was shortened by 2 bases and J by 0 bases, with 8 bases between the two germline ends. The CDR3 has 14 residues.

Here the CDR3 DNA reads TGTGCCAGCAGTTTAGGGCAGGCCCGCACAGATACGCAGTATTTT. Its protein product is CASSLGQARTDTQYF. V and J are TRBV28 and TRBJ2-3; D unclear. Germline CDR1 reads MDHEN; CDR2 reads SYDVKM. The V end lost 2 bases, the J end lost 1 base, and 10 bases lay between the germline ends. This CDR3 spans 15 amino acids.

The chain combines TRBV5-1 with TRBJ1-4; D is uncertain. Germline V gene lookup returns CDR1 SGHRS and CDR2 YFSETQ. This CDR3 contains 15 residues. V lost 4 bases to trimming and J lost 0 bases, with 10 bases between them. The CDR3 is CASSGSGATNEKLFF. Written as DNA, the CDR3 is TGCGCCAGCAGCGGTTCAGGCGCAACTAATGAAAAACTGTTTTTT.

The genes are TRBV5-1 and TRBJ2-1, with 9 nucleotides matching TRBD2. Germline loops: CDR1 SGHRS, CDR2 YFSETQ. The junction had 7 bases not matched to a gene; V was cut back by 5 bases and J by 4 bases. CDR3 size: 15 residues. The CDR3 region is CASRRTSEPYNEQFF. Written as DNA, the CDR3 is TGCGCCAGCAGGCGGACTAGCGAACCGTACAATGAGCAGTTCTTC.